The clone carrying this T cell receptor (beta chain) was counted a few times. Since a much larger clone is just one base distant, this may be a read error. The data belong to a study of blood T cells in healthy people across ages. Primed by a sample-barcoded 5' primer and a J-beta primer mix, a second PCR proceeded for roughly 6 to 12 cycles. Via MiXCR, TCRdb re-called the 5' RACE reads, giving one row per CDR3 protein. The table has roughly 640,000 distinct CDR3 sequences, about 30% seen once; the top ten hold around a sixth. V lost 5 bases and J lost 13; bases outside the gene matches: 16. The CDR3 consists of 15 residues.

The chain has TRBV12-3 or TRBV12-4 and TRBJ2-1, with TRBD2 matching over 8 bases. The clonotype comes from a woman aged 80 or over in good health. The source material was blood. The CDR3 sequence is CASSVSGIPSETQFF. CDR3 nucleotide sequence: TGTGCCAGCAGTGTTAGCGGGATTCCCTCAGAGACCCAGTTCTTC.